The clone carrying this TCR beta chain was seen only a few times. CDR3 length: 14 residues. Germline V CDR1 and CDR2: SGHRS, YFSETQ. The V and J ends lost 2 bases and 0 bases respectively, with 8 bases between them. The data originate from a study of early T cells in non-severe SARS-CoV-2 infection. TCRdb redid the calling of the 5' RACE reads with MiXCR, one entry per CDR3 protein. The sample yields tens of thousands of distinct CDR3 sequences, 5% to 5.5% seen once. This chain joins TRBV5-1 and TRBJ1-1; no clear D. The origin of this receptor is an adult who was a healthcare worker with PCR-confirmed SARS-CoV-2 infection or an uninfected control (not recorded which). The sequenced sample was whole blood, obtained at baseline. CDR3 coding DNA: TGCGCCAGCAGCTTCGTGGGCCTGAACACTGAAGCTTTCTTT. It yields the protein CASSFVGLNTEAFF.